The 6 T cell receptor beta chains given below trace back to one sample, sequenced in a study of identical twins. MiXCR, run by TCRdb on the 5' RACE reads, gives a single entry per CDR3 protein. The top ten clones hold around 5.1% of a sample with around 230,000 distinct CDR3 sequences, approximately 9% of them seen once. The sequenced sample consisted of memory (CD45RO+) T cells sorted from blood. These receptors all stem from a woman aged 18 to 35 in good health.

The sample holds many counts of this clonotype. The chain is built from TRBV3-1 and TRBJ1-2; D uncertain. The CDR3 spans 12 residues. Trimming pared 0 bases from V and 8 bases from J, leaving 7 bases between. Germline V gene data show CDR1 as LGHDT and CDR2 as YNNKEL (reference sequence). The CDR3 DNA is TGTGCCAGCAGCCAAGAGAATGAAGGCTACACCTTC. Translated: CASSQENEGYTF.

The rearrangement joins TRBV5-8 to TRBJ2-1; 7 bases fit TRBD2. The ends lost 4 bases at V and 0 bases at J; junction bases unmatched: 7. CDR1 SGHTS and CDR2 YDEGEE come from the germline V gene. This CDR3 comprises 16 residues. The chain's CDR3 is CASSPGTMSSYNEQFF. The CDR3 nucleotides read TGTGCCAGCAGCCCCGGGACTATGAGCTCCTACAATGAGCAGTTCTTC.

This clonotype occurred many times. V is TRBV7-9 and J is TRBJ1-1; D possibly corresponds to TRBD1 (6 bases). Trimming removed 2 bases from V and 6 bases from J, with 10 bases in between. The CDR3 extends over 13 amino acids. Germline loops: CDR1 SEHNR, CDR2 FQNEAQ (reference sequence). This CDR3 is CASSLSGDAEAFF. The CDR3 DNA follows: TGTGCCAGCAGCTTATCAGGGGACGCTGAAGCTTTCTTT.

A few counts support this clonotype. The chain couples TRBV20-1 to TRBJ1-5, with D possibly TRBD1 on 6 matching bases. V shed 6 bases and J shed 3 bases, with 15 bases lying between them. The CDR3 contains 14 residues. The germline CDR1 and CDR2 sequences are DFQATT and SNEGSKA (reference sequence). CDR3 protein: CSAPDRLNNQPQHF. The CDR3 DNA reads as TGCAGTGCCCCGGACAGATTGAACAATCAGCCCCAGCATTTT.

This clonotype occurred a few times. The chain couples TRBV29-1 to TRBJ2-1; D gene unclear. The CDR3 has 14 amino acids. The germline CDR1 and CDR2 sequences are SQVTM and ANQGSEA. Trimming removed 6 bases from V and 3 bases from J, with 15 bases in between. The CDR3 coding sequence is TGCAGCGTCCTACAGTCCTCCAGCTACAATGAGCAGTTCTTC. This translates into CSVLQSSSYNEQFF.

The CDR3 DNA sequence: TGTGCCAGCAGTTACCGTCCCTGGGACTCCTACTATGGCTACACCTTC. Encoded protein: CASSYRPWDSYYGYTF. The V and J genes are TRBV6-5 and TRBJ1-2, with D possibly being TRBD1 (5 bases). Looked up from germline, CDR1 is MNHEY and CDR2 is SVGAGI. The CDR3 covers 16 residues. V lost 2 bases, J lost 3 bases, and 16 bases lay in between.